These 8 T cell receptor beta chains share one sample of origin, sequenced in a study of T-cell reconstitution after alpha-beta-depleted transplantation in children. Preparation of the TCRbeta library used unique molecular identifiers. TCRdb re-derived calls from the PCR reads in MiXCR, one entry per CDR3 protein. The sample has a few hundred thousand distinct CDR3 sequences; roughly 30% are singletons. The specimen comprised PBMCs, sampled before TCRalphabeta/CD19-depleted stem cell transplant. These receptors originate from a boy under two years old with Wiskott-Aldrich syndrome, due to receive a stem cell transplant.

The chain couples TRBV27 to TRBJ2-7; 8 bases line up with TRBD2. The CDR3 runs to 16 residues. CDR1 is MNHEY and CDR2 is SMNVEV in the germline V gene (reference sequence). J was trimmed by 3 bases and V by 1 base; bases with no gene match: 8. CDR3 sequence reads: CASSLWLAGPGYEQYF. CDR3 nucleotides: TGTGCCAGCAGTTTATGGCTAGCGGGTCCCGGCTACGAGCAGTACTTC.

The rearrangement joins TRBV29-1 to TRBJ2-1, with D uncertain. Trimming shortened V by 6 bases and J by 6 bases, and 18 bases separated the two germline ends. From germline, CDR1 is SQVTM and CDR2 ANQGSEA. The CDR3 loop spans 14 amino acids. CDR3 DNA: TGCAGCGTACCTACAGCCCATCAAGTCAATGAGCAGTTCTTC. Its translation: CSVPTAHQVNEQFF.

There are a few counts of this clonotype. This chain links TRBV10-2 with TRBJ1-3, with D hard to call. CDR3 length: 13 residues. Deletions cut 6 bases from V and 2 bases from J, with 8 bases between. Germline-derived CDR1 and CDR2 are WSHSY and SAAADI. The CDR3 DNA is TGCGCCAGCAGGGAAGATCCTGGAAACACCATATATTTT. Amino acids: CASREDPGNTIYF.

In this sample, this clonotype turned up a few times. The chain links TRBV5-1 to TRBJ2-7; 8 nucleotides line up with TRBD1. From germline, CDR1 is SGHRS and CDR2 YFSETQ. This CDR3 contains 15 residues. After removal of 2 bases from V and 3 bases from J, the junction contained 7 bases not matched to a gene. This chain's CDR3 is CASSLNRGYLYEQYF. In nucleotides, the CDR3 is TGCGCCAGCAGCTTAAACAGGGGGTATCTCTACGAGCAGTACTTC.

Comments on this clonotype: Mismatch with germline at one junction end may stem from a read error. The rearrangement links TRBV7-9 to TRBJ2-7, with a possible D match to TRBD1 (6 bases). CDR1 is SEHNR and CDR2 is FQNEAQ in the germline V gene (reference sequence). The CDR3 is 13 amino acids. The CDR3 is CASSLGGRSEPNF. CDR3 sequence (DNA): TGTGCCAGCAGCTTAGGGGGGCGGAGCGAGCCGAACTTC.

The chain is built from TRBV3-1 and TRBJ2-6, with D maybe TRBD2 (5 bases). CDR3 size: 19 residues. V was trimmed by 6 bases and J by 0 bases, leaving 21 bases between them. The germline CDR1 and CDR2 sequences are LGHDT and YNNKEL (reference sequence). The CDR3 nucleotides are TGTGCCAGCAGGCCGACCCGGGGATCGTCCTACTCTGGGGCCAACGTCCTGACTTTC. This encodes CASRPTRGSSYSGANVLTF.

This clonotype appeared a few times. The chain has TRBV20-1 and TRBJ2-7; either TRBD1 or TRBD2 may fit D (5 bases each). CDR3 length: 13 amino acids. The V end lost 5 bases, the J end lost 3 bases, and 14 bases lay between the germline ends. CDR1 is DFQATT and CDR2 is SNEGSKA in the germline V gene (reference sequence). The CDR3 region has the DNA TGCAGTGCTCAGGGACCTCAGGGCTACGAGCAGTACTTC. This codes for CSAQGPQGYEQYF.

This clonotype was found a few times. The genes are TRBV4-2 and TRBJ2-5, with TRBD2 as a possible D gene (5 bases). The CDR3 totals 15 residues. Germline lookup yields CDR1 LGHNA and CDR2 YNFKEQ. V was shortened by 4 bases and J by 1 base, with 13 bases between the two germline ends. The CDR3: CASSPSALAQETQYF. For the CDR3, the DNA is TGTGCCAGCAGCCCGTCGGCCCTAGCCCAAGAGACCCAGTACTTC.